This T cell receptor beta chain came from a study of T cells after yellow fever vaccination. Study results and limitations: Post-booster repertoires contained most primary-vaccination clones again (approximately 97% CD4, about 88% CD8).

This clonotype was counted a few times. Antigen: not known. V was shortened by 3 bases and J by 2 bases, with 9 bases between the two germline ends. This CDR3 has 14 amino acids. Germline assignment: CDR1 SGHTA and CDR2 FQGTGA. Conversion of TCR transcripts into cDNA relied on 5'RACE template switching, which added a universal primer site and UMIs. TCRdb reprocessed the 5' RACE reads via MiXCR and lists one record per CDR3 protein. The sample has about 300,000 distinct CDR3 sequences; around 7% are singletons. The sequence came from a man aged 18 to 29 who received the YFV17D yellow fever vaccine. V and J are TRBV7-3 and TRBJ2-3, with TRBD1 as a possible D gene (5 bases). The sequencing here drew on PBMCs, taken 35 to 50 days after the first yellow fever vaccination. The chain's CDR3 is CASSFDRFTDTQYF. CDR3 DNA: TGTGCCAGCAGCTTCGACAGATTCACAGATACGCAGTATTTT. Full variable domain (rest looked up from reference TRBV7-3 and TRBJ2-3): GAGVSQTPSNKVTEKGKYVELRCDPISGHTALYWYRQSLGQGPEFLIYFQGTGAADDSGLPNDRFFAVRPEGSVSTLKIQRTERGDSAVYLCASSFDRFTDTQYFGPGTRLTVL.